A single sample is the source of the 6 T cell receptor beta chains below, sequenced in a study of T cells expressing NK-cell markers. TCRdb processed the 5' RACE reads again and assigns one entry to each CDR3 protein, with no DNA. This repertoire includes hundreds of thousands of distinct CDR3 sequences. Sequenced input: blood T cells: a sorted CD56 or NKG2C T cell subset, CD4+ or CD8+ T cells, or bulk PBMC T cells (not recorded which). All receptors derive from a man aged 18 to 35 in good health.

The V gene is TRBV12-3 or TRBV12-4, the J gene TRBJ2-7; TCRdb calls TRBD1, which cannot be checked without DNA. There are 14 residues in the CDR3. The CDR3 sequence is CASSLGQDLVEQYF.

The J gene is TRBJ2-5, the V gene TRBV5-1; TCRdb lists TRBD2, though no DNA is available to test this call. The germline V gene encodes CDR1 SGHRS and CDR2 YFSETQ. The length of the CDR3 is 17 residues. The CDR3 reads CASSLAPSGLGGETQYF.

The chain uses TRBV9 and TRBJ2-2; TCRdb proposes TRBD1, but this gene call is untestable without DNA. Germline loops: CDR1 SGDLS, CDR2 YYNGEE. CDR3 length equals 14 residues. Here the CDR3 reads CASSGTGLAGELFF.

This sequence joins TRBV29-1 and TRBJ2-3; TCRdb designates TRBD2, a call that cannot be tested without DNA. The germline gives CDR1 SQVTM, CDR2 ANQGSEA. The length of the CDR3 is 15 residues. The chain's CDR3 is CSVADYLPSTDTQYF.

The chain couples TRBV2 to TRBJ2-5; without DNA, the TCRdb call of TRBD2 cannot be checked. This CDR3 is built from 15 residues. Per the germline V gene, CDR1 is SNHLY and CDR2 is FYNNEI. The CDR3 loop is CATQKWERIQETQYF.

The CDR3: CSAPPAGRPDNEQFF. The chain recombines TRBV20-1 with TRBJ2-1; there is no DNA to check the TCRdb D call of TRBD1. The CDR3 is 15 amino acids. CDR1 and CDR2 from the germline V gene are DFQATT and SNEGSKA (reference sequence).